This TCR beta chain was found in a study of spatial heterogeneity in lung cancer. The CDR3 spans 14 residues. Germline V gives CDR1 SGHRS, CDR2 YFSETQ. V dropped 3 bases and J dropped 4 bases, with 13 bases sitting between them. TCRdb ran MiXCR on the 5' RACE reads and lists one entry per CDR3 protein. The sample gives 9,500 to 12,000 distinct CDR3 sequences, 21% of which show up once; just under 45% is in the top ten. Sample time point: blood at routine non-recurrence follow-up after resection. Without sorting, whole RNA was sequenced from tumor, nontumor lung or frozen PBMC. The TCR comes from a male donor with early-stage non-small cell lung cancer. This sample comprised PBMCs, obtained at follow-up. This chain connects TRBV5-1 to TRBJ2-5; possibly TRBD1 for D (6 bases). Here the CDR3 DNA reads TGCGCCAGCAGCTCCCCCGGGACACGAGAGACCCAGTACTTC. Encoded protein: CASSSPGTRETQYF. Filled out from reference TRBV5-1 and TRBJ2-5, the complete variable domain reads KAGVTQTPRYLIKTRGQQVTLSCSPISGHRSVSWYQQTPGQGLQFLFEYFSETQRNKGNFPGRFSGRQFSNSRSEMNVSTLELGDSALYLCASSSPGTRETQYFGPGTRLLVL.